These 6 T cell receptor beta chains were all obtained from the same sample, sequenced in a study of blood T cell repertoires in COVID-19. Assay: immunoSEQ multiplex PCR; the TCRdb copy retains only in-frame clones and omits some. The sample lists under 300,000 clones; around 83% were seen once. Sequences were obtained from peripheral blood. These TCRs come from an elderly man with acute or convalescent COVID-19.

CDR3 coding DNA: TGTGCCAGCAGGGAGCGGGGGAGCTCCTACAATGAGCAGTTCTTC. It translates to CASRERGSSYNEQFF. The V call is TRBV11-2, the J call TRBJ2-1; 8 bases match TRBD2. CDR3 length: 15 residues. V lost 6 bases, J lost 0 bases, and 4 bases stayed unmatched. Per germline, CDR1 SGHAT and CDR2 FQNNGV.

The chain employs TRBV6-6 and TRBJ2-7; D may be TRBD1 (6 bases). Germline CDR1 is MNHNY and CDR2 is SVGAGI (reference sequence). The length of the CDR3 is 17 residues. V lost 5 bases and J lost 5, with 25 bases in between. The DNA for the CDR3 is TGTGCCAGCAGTCTAACTGCCCCGAACAGGGTATTTCACGAGCAGTACTTC. Translation: CASSLTAPNRVFHEQYF.

The rearrangement links TRBV3-1 (or the pseudogene TRBV3-2) to TRBJ1-4; perhaps TRBD1 as D (5 bases). Per germline, CDR1 LGHDT and CDR2 YNNKEL (reference sequence). V lost 1 base to trimming and J lost 0 bases, with 9 bases between them. The CDR3 spans 16 residues. CDR3 amino acids: CASSQGQTATNEKLFF. The DNA for the CDR3 is TGTGCCAGCAGCCAAGGACAGACTGCAACTAATGAAAAACTGTTTTTT.

The rearrangement links TRBV5-1 to TRBJ2-5; 10 bases agree with TRBD2. The CDR3 has 18 amino acids. Trimming cost V 4 bases and J 1 base; bases outside gene matches: 13. Germline assignment: CDR1 SGHRS and CDR2 YFSETQ. CDR3 in amino acids: CASSLPLGLAARQETQYF. For the CDR3, the DNA is TGCGCCAGCAGCCTCCCCCTCGGACTAGCGGCGCGCCAAGAGACCCAGTACTTC. The full variable domain, with the rest looked up from reference TRBV5-1 and TRBJ2-5, is KAGVTQTPRYLIKTRGQQVTLSCSPISGHRSVSWYQQTPGQGLQFLFEYFSETQRNKGNFPGRFSGRQFSNSRSEMNVSTLELGDSALYLCASSLPLGLAARQETQYFGPGTRLLVL.

The V gene is TRBV3-1 (or the pseudogene TRBV3-2), the J gene TRBJ2-5; no clear D gene. The V and J ends lost 4 bases and 5 bases respectively, with 8 bases between them. Germline-derived CDR1 and CDR2 are LGHDT and YNNKEL (reference sequence). This CDR3 is built from 12 residues. This chain's CDR3 is CASSRYSETQYF. As DNA, the CDR3 is TGTGCCAGCAGCCGTTACTCGGAGACCCAGTACTTC.

This clone was seen more than once but under ten times. The chain combines TRBV5-1 with TRBJ1-6, with D perhaps matching TRBD1 (5 bases). The ends were cut back, 4 bases at V and 5 bases at J, with 10 bases in the middle. The CDR3 runs 14 residues. From germline, CDR1 is SGHRS and CDR2 YFSETQ. DNA for the CDR3: TGCGCCAGCAGCGCGACAGTTAATAATTCACCCCTCCACTTT. This gives the protein CASSATVNNSPLHF. Combining the CDR3 with reference TRBV5-1 and TRBJ1-6 gives the whole variable domain KAGVTQTPRYLIKTRGQQVTLSCSPISGHRSVSWYQQTPGQGLQFLFEYFSETQRNKGNFPGRFSGRQFSNSRSEMNVSTLELGDSALYLCASSATVNNSPLHFGNGTRLTVT.